These T cell receptor beta chains were read from a single sample in a study of monozygotic twins with inflammatory bowel disease. TCRdb re-analyzed the 5' RACE reads; it lists each CDR3 protein once, without DNA. The listing records 200,000 to 250,000 distinct CDR3 sequences. Sequencing used blood. The receptors were sampled from a human donor with ulcerative colitis or Crohn's disease, or a healthy co-twin of an affected twin (not recorded which). CDR3s include the opening cysteine and the closing phenylalanine or tryptophan. Each record gives: V gene, J gene, clone size, CDR3 protein. Rows may omit the clone size; those that give it use once, few, many or a size class.

v_gene: TRBV2; j_gene: TRBJ2-2; abundance: NA; CDR3aa: CASSEARTTGELFF
v_gene: TRBV12-3/TRBV12-4; j_gene: TRBJ1-1; abundance: NA; CDR3aa: CASSLRRNTEAFF
v_gene: TRBV11-2; j_gene: TRBJ1-1; abundance: NA; CDR3aa: CASSSAAQGITEAFF
v_gene: TRBV6-1; j_gene: TRBJ1-2; abundance: NA; CDR3aa: CASSAGRANYGYTF
v_gene: TRBV24-1; j_gene: TRBJ1-5; abundance: NA; CDR3aa: CATSDYELLDSLRGTGYQPQHF
v_gene: TRBV27; j_gene: TRBJ1-1; abundance: NA; CDR3aa: CASSFRQGPTEAFF
v_gene: TRBV5-1; j_gene: TRBJ2-5; abundance: NA; CDR3aa: CASSSSTPTETQYF
v_gene: TRBV4-3; j_gene: TRBJ2-1; abundance: NA; CDR3aa: CASSQVPGAGKNEQFF
v_gene: TRBV7-9; j_gene: TRBJ2-2; abundance: NA; CDR3aa: CASSLPWTGMNTGELFF
v_gene: TRBV4-2; j_gene: TRBJ2-1; abundance: NA; CDR3aa: CASSQVRGSYDGQFF
v_gene: TRBV12-3/TRBV12-4; j_gene: TRBJ1-5; abundance: NA; CDR3aa: CASSTPGQGNQPQHF
v_gene: TRBV27; j_gene: TRBJ2-5; abundance: NA; CDR3aa: CASSALGPVKEETQYF
v_gene: TRBV6-5; j_gene: TRBJ2-3; abundance: NA; CDR3aa: CASSWGGGSADTQYF
v_gene: TRBV29-1; j_gene: TRBJ1-2; abundance: NA; CDR3aa: CSVETSGSVYGYTF
v_gene: TRBV6-1; j_gene: TRBJ2-3; abundance: NA; CDR3aa: CASSISLYRGRTDTQYF
v_gene: TRBV20-1; j_gene: TRBJ2-7; abundance: NA; CDR3aa: CSASPGLAGAREQYF
v_gene: TRBV7-3; j_gene: TRBJ2-6; abundance: NA; CDR3aa: CASSLMPGSGANVLTF
v_gene: TRBV5-8; j_gene: TRBJ2-5; abundance: NA; CDR3aa: CASSFDTGIETQYF
v_gene: TRBV23-1; j_gene: TRBJ2-7; abundance: NA; CDR3aa: CASSSPIRGPYEQYF
v_gene: TRBV12-3/TRBV12-4; j_gene: TRBJ2-2; abundance: medium-sized; CDR3aa: CASKREIGVNTGELFF
v_gene: TRBV5-8; j_gene: TRBJ1-5; abundance: NA; CDR3aa: CASSLEGENQPQHF
v_gene: TRBV7-2; j_gene: TRBJ1-2; abundance: NA; CDR3aa: CASSPDRLGYGYTF
v_gene: TRBV6-2/TRBV6-3; j_gene: TRBJ1-1; abundance: NA; CDR3aa: CASSYSMDGTEAFF
v_gene: TRBV29-1; j_gene: TRBJ2-3; abundance: NA; CDR3aa: CSVVPDWGDTQYF
v_gene: TRBV20-1; j_gene: TRBJ2-7; abundance: NA; CDR3aa: CSAPKGRNIYEQYF
v_gene: TRBV19; j_gene: TRBJ2-1; abundance: NA; CDR3aa: CASSTPSYNEQFF
v_gene: TRBV4-1; j_gene: TRBJ2-2; abundance: NA; CDR3aa: CASSQVMGFNTGELFF
v_gene: TRBV30; j_gene: TRBJ2-1; abundance: NA; CDR3aa: CAFDWQVSSYNEQFF